This T cell receptor beta chain stems from a study of cytomegalovirus exposure and HLA in healthy donors. The study's findings and limits: Some highly shared sequence variants likely arose as a pipeline artifact.

The PCR made use of 60 Vbeta and 13 Jbeta primers. Here immunoSEQ multiplex PCR was the method, and the copy in TCRdb shows in-frame clones only, minus some. This table has 180,000 or so clones, around three quarters appearing once. On this clone: Its cognate antigen is unknown.

V lost 6 bases, J lost 1 base, and 18 bases lay in between. Germline-derived CDR1 and CDR2 are MDHEN and SYDVKM. This CDR3 has 17 amino acids. Material: PBMCs. The source of this sequence is a woman aged 50 to 65 in good health and CMV-seronegative. The V call is TRBV28, the J call TRBJ2-2; D is perhaps TRBD2 (5 bases). The CDR3 spells CASRPPLTAGNTGELFF. The CDR3 DNA sequence: TGTGCCAGCAGGCCCCCGTTGACGGCGGGGAACACCGGGGAGCTGTTTTTT.